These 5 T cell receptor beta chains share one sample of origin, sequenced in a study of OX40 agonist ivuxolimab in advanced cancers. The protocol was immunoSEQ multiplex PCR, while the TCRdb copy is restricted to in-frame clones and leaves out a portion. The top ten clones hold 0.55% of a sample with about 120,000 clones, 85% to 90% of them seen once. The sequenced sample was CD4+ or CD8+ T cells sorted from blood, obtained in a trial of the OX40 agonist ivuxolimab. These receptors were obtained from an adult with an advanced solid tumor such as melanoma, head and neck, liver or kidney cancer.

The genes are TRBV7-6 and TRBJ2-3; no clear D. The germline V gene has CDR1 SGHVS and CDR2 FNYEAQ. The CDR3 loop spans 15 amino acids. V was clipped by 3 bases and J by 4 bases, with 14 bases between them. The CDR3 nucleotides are TGTGCCAGCAGCTTGTCCTTGGATGGGGCAGATACGCAGTATTTT. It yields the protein CASSLSLDGADTQYF.

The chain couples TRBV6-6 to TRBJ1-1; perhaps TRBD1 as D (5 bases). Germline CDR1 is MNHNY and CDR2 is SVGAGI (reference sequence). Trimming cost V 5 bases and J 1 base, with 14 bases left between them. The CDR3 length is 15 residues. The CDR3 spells CASSKGKGKNTEAFF. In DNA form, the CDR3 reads TGTGCCAGCAGTAAGGGGAAGGGGAAGAACACTGAAGCTTTCTTT.

CDR3 bases: TGTGCCAGCCAAGAAATGAGGGTTCACACCGGGGAGCTGTTTTTT. Amino acid sequence: CASQEMRVHTGELFF. This sequence joins TRBV6-1 and TRBJ2-2, with a tentative D call TRBD2 (5 bases). The germline CDR1 and CDR2 sequences are MNHNS and SASEGT. The V gene lost 8 bases and the J gene lost 3 bases, with 16 bases spanning the gap. CDR3 length equals 15 residues.

The CDR3 loop reads CAWSGAVPNTIYF. As DNA, the CDR3 is TGTGCCTGGAGTGGTGCTGTGCCAAACACCATATATTTT. The rearrangement joins TRBV30 to TRBJ1-3; D uncertain. V was pared by 1 base and J by 6 bases, with 10 bases between. The CDR3 runs 13 residues. The germline CDR1 and CDR2 sequences are GTSNPN and SVGIG (reference sequence).

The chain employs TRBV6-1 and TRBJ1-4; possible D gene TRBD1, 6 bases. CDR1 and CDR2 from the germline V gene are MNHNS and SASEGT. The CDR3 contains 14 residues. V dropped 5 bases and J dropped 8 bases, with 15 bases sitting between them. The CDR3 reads CASSSGARGEKLFF. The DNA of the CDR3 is TGTGCCAGCAGTTCAGGGGCTCGGGGCGAAAAACTGTTTTTT.